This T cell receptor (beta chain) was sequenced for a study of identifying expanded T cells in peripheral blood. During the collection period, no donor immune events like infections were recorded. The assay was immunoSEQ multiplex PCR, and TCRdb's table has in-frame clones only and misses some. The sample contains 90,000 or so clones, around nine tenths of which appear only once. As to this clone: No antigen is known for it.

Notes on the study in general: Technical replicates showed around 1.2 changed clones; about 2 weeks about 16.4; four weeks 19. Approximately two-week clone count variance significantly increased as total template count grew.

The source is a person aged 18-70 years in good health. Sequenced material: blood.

The CDR3 region has the DNA TGTGCCAGCAGCTTAGCACAGGGAAAGCAGTACTTC. Amino acids: CASSLAQGKQYF. This chain connects TRBV11-2 to TRBJ2-5, with a weak D call TRBD1 (6 bases). Looked up from germline, CDR1 is SGHAT and CDR2 is FQNNGV. V gave up 1 base and J gave up 11 bases, with 11 bases separating them. This CDR3 comprises 12 residues.